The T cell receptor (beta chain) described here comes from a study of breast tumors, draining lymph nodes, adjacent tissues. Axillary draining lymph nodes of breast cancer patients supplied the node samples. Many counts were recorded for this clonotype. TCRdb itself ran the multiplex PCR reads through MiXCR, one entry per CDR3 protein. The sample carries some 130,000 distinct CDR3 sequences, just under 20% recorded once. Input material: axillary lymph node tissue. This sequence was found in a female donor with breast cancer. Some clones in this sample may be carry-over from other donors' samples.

The CDR3 DNA reads as TGTGCCAGCAGCCCCCCTCCACTGGGCCACGGGGAGCTGTTTTTT. Its translation is CASSPPPLGHGELFF. The chain uses TRBV7-8 and TRBJ2-2; the D is unclear. V lost 5 bases and J lost 7, with 17 bases in between. The CDR3 totals 15 residues. Germline V gene data show CDR1 as SGHVS and CDR2 as FQNEAQ. The variable domain in full, completed from reference TRBV7-8 and TRBJ2-2, reads GAGVSQSPRYKVAKRGQDVALRCDPISGHVSLFWYQQALGQGPEFLTYFQNEAQLDKSGLPSDRFFAERPEGSVSTLKIQRTQQEDSAVYLCASSPPPLGHGELFFGEGSRLTVL.